This T cell receptor (beta chain) was identified in a study of T cell responses to AZD1222 COVID-19 vaccine. Sequenced by immunoSEQ multiplex PCR; TCRdb stores in-frame clones only, minus some. The sample yields approximately 300,000 clones, around 93% seen once. This CDR3 has 12 residues. Between the trimmed V and J ends, which lost 0 bases and 10 bases, there was a span of 7 bases. From germline, CDR1 is LGHDT and CDR2 YNNKEL (reference sequence). The receptor's source is an adult who received the AZD1222 COVID-19 vaccine. The V and J genes are TRBV3-1 (or the pseudogene TRBV3-2) and TRBJ1-3, with D perhaps TRBD1 (5 bases). The sample consisted of peripheral blood, taken 28 days after the second AZD1222 dose. The CDR3 protein is CASSQDGATIYF. The CDR3 DNA reads TGTGCCAGCAGCCAAGACGGGGCTACCATATATTTT.